The 11 T cell receptor beta chains in this list originate from one sample, sequenced in a study of beta chain features in type 1 diabetes. General study points: Across all four CD4+ subsets, people with type 1 diabetes showed modestly shorter TCRB CDR3s.

The antigens of these receptors remain unknown. The whole isolated RNA underwent reverse transcription, so sequencing captured expressed TCRB transcripts. TCRdb's copy holds only in-frame clones and misses some; the assay was immunoSEQ multiplex PCR. The profile shows some 660,000 clones, more than 13% of them singletons. What was sequenced was naive CD4+ T cells from blood. These receptors all stem from a man aged 18 to 30 with type 1 diabetes.

The V call is TRBV2, the J call TRBJ2-7; 7 nucleotides agree with TRBD2. The CDR3 runs 14 residues. Germline loops: CDR1 SNHLY, CDR2 FYNNEI. V lost 6 bases to trimming and J lost 3 bases; unmatched junction nucleotides: 8. The CDR3 DNA reads as TGTGCCAGCAGCGCGGGGGACCACCACTACGAGCAGTACTTC. Amino acids: CASSAGDHHYEQYF.

In the case of this clone: Distinct nucleotide sequences in the sample also encode this CDR3. The chain links TRBV7-9 to TRBJ2-3; the D gene is possibly TRBD2 (6 bases). Per the germline V gene, CDR1 is SEHNR and CDR2 is FQNEAQ (reference sequence). This CDR3 region has 13 residues. The V end lost 5 bases, the J end lost 3 bases, and 9 bases lay between the germline ends. The CDR3 DNA reads as TGTGCCAGCAGCCCCGGGAGTACAGATACGCAGTATTTT. Translated: CASSPGSTDTQYF.

This clone was counted a few times. The gene calls are TRBV11-2 and TRBJ2-3, with no clear D. Between the trimmed V and J ends, which lost 7 bases and 1 base, there was a span of 12 bases. Germline V gene sequence: CDR1 SGHAT, CDR2 FQNNGV. The CDR3 contains 14 residues. This CDR3 is CASILIAGTDTQYF. The CDR3 nucleotides are TGTGCCAGCATCCTAATAGCCGGCACAGATACGCAGTATTTT. Drawing the rest from reference TRBV11-2 and TRBJ2-3, the complete variable domain is EAGVAQSPRYKIIEKRQSVAFWCNPISGHATLYWYQQILGQGPKLLIQFQNNGVVDDSQLPKDRFSAERLKGVDSTLKIQPAKLEDSAVYLCASILIAGTDTQYFGPGTRLTVL.

This clone was seen a handful of times. The V gene is TRBV25-1, the J gene TRBJ1-1; 7 nucleotides match TRBD1. Germline V gene lookup returns CDR1 MGHDK and CDR2 SYGVNS. The CDR3 sequence is 16 residues long. With V trimmed by 1 base and J by 1 base, 6 bases remained unmatched. The CDR3 protein is CASSEFWAGGNTEAFF. The DNA of the CDR3 is TGTGCCAGCAGTGAATTTTGGGCAGGGGGGAACACTGAAGCTTTCTTT. The full variable domain, in which reference TRBV25-1 and TRBJ1-1 provide the parts outside the CDR3, is EADIYQTPRYLVIGTGKKITLECSQTMGHDKMYWYQQDPGMELHLIHYSYGVNSTEKGDLSSESTVSRIRTEHFPLTLESARPSHTSQYLCASSEFWAGGNTEAFFGQGTRLTVV.

Comments on this clone: This same CDR3 is encoded by further DNA sequences in the sample. The rearrangement joins TRBV30 to TRBJ1-1, with D uncertain. The V gene lost 3 bases and the J gene lost 8 bases, with 10 bases spanning the gap. This CDR3 has 11 amino acids. The V gene's germline CDR1 is GTSNPN and CDR2 SVGIG (reference sequence). The CDR3 DNA follows: TGTGCCTGGAGCGGCAGAGCCGAAGCTTTCTTT. This encodes CAWSGRAEAFF.

A remark on this clone: Within the sample, other DNA sequences also encode this same CDR3. The gene calls are TRBV30 and TRBJ2-7, with D perhaps TRBD2 (5 bases). This CDR3 spans 13 amino acids. Trimming removed 0 bases from V and 2 bases from J, with 8 bases in between. The germline V gene encodes CDR1 GTSNPN and CDR2 SVGIG (reference sequence). The CDR3 bases are TGTGCCTGGAGTGTACTAGGCACCTACGAGCAGTACTTC. Protein product: CAWSVLGTYEQYF.

This chain links TRBV9 with TRBJ2-2; D is unclear. Germline V gives CDR1 SGDLS, CDR2 YYNGEE. The CDR3 runs 12 residues. The V end lost 0 bases, the J end lost 7 bases, and 4 bases lay between the germline ends. CDR3 coding DNA: TGTGCCAGCAGCGTAGGGAACGGGGAGCTGTTTTTT. It yields the protein CASSVGNGELFF.

The V gene is TRBV5-1, the J gene TRBJ2-5; D possibly corresponds to TRBD1 (6 bases). Germline values: CDR1 SGHRS, CDR2 YFSETQ. The CDR3 loop spans 13 amino acids. The V end was cut by 4 bases, the J end by 5 bases, with 12 bases between. CDR3 amino acids: CASSPDSWETQYF. The CDR3 DNA sequence: TGCGCCAGCAGCCCGGACAGCTGGGAGACCCAGTACTTC.

The rearrangement uses TRBV9 and TRBJ2-1; TRBD2 matches at 14 bases. The CDR3 consists of 16 residues. Germline-derived CDR1 and CDR2 are SGDLS and YYNGEE. With 0 bases clipped from V and 4 bases from J, the junction kept 0 bases outside the gene matches. DNA for the CDR3: TGTGCCAGCAGCGTAGGGACTAGCGGGGGGTACAATGAGCAGTTCTTC. Amino acid sequence: CASSVGTSGGYNEQFF.

This sequence joins TRBV5-1 and TRBJ2-1; 7 bases agree with TRBD2. The CDR3 totals 15 residues. The J segment lost 4 bases and the V segment lost 3 bases, leaving 7 bases of the junction unmatched. The germline gives CDR1 SGHRS, CDR2 YFSETQ. DNA for the CDR3: TGCGCCAGCAGCTCAATGGCTAGCGGATACAATGAGCAGTTCTTC. Translating gives CASSSMASGYNEQFF. Supplemented by reference TRBV5-1 and TRBJ2-1, the full variable domain reads KAGVTQTPRYLIKTRGQQVTLSCSPISGHRSVSWYQQTPGQGLQFLFEYFSETQRNKGNFPGRFSGRQFSNSRSEMNVSTLELGDSALYLCASSSMASGYNEQFFGPGTRLTVL.

In its sample, this clone was seen a few times. This chain uses TRBV5-1 with TRBJ2-1; D is unresolved. CDR1 is SGHRS and CDR2 is YFSETQ in the germline V gene. The CDR3 has 13 residues. V gave up 4 bases and J gave up 2 bases, with 7 bases separating them. Here the CDR3 reads CASSGGAYNEQFF. DNA for the CDR3: TGCGCCAGCAGCGGCGGAGCCTACAATGAGCAGTTCTTC.